Many counts were recorded for the clone carrying this T cell receptor beta chain. No antigen is known for it. Amplified TCR beta CDR3 regions came from RNA transcripts. The primer set for the first-round RT-PCR of the TCR CDR3 was HTBI. MiXCR was run by TCRdb on the multiplex PCR reads, yielding one entry per CDR3 protein. The data hold around 580,000 distinct CDR3 sequences, with 46% observed a single time. This entry is derived from a study of T cells in Graves' hyperthyroidism and ophthalmopathy. V dropped 6 bases and J dropped 5; count of bases not matched to a gene: 10. This CDR3 is 15 amino acids long. From germline, CDR1 is ENHRY and CDR2 SYGVKD. Calling Graves' hyperthyroidism stable meant ophthalmopathy did not progress within 18 months. Patients having uncontrolled infection, another autoimmune disease, pregnancy or lactation were not included. Study findings and constraints: Blood also contained most expanded thyroid clonotypes above 0.001. Ophthalmopathy got predicted by the model a median around 6.6 months before its onset.

Specimen: peripheral blood or thyroid tissue (not recorded which). The rearrangement joins TRBV10-3 to TRBJ2-5; 9 nucleotides agree with TRBD1. This clonotype was sampled from a woman younger than 30 with Graves' hyperthyroidism. The DNA of the CDR3 is TGTGCCATCAGGGATCCGGGACAGGGATGGGAGACCCAGTACTTC. It translates to CAIRDPGQGWETQYF.